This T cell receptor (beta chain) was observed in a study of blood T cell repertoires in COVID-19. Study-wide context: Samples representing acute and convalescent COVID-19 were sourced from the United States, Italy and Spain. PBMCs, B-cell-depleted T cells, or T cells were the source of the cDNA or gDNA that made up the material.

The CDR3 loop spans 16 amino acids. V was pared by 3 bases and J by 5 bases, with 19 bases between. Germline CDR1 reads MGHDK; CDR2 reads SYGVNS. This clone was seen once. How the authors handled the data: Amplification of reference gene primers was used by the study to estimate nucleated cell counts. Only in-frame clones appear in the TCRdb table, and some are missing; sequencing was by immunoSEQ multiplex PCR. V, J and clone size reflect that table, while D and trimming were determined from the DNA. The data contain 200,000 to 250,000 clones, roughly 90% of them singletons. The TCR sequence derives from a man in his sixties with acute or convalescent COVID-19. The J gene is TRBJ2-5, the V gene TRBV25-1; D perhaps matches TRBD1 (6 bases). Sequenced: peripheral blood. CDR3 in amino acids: CASSDLLQGKGETQYF. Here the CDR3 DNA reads TGTGCCAGCAGTGACCTGTTGCAGGGGAAGGGGGAGACCCAGTACTTC.